One and the same sample provided the 2 T cell receptor beta chains below, sequenced in a study of identical twins. TCRdb analysed the 5' RACE reads with MiXCR anew, one entry per CDR3 protein. Among approximately 700,000 distinct CDR3 sequences listed, less than 7% were seen once. The sequenced material came from naive T cells sorted from blood. These receptors came from a man aged 18-30 years in good health.

The chain couples TRBV5-1 to TRBJ2-1; D remains unclear. Germline V gene sequence: CDR1 SGHRS, CDR2 YFSETQ. CDR3 length equals 12 residues. V lost 0 bases and J lost 8, with 6 bases in between. This CDR3 reads CASSLDLYEQFF. The CDR3 DNA reads as TGCGCCAGCAGCTTGGATCTTTATGAGCAGTTCTTC.

This clonotype was observed many times. The chain is built from TRBV29-1 and TRBJ2-3; tentative D call: TRBD1 (6 bases). CDR1 and CDR2 from the germline V gene are SQVTM and ANQGSEA. V was pared by 1 base and J by 3 bases, with 11 bases between. The CDR3 has 14 residues. Written as DNA, the CDR3 is TGCAGCGTTGAAGGCAGGGGCCTTACAGATACGCAGTATTTT. The encoded protein is CSVEGRGLTDTQYF.